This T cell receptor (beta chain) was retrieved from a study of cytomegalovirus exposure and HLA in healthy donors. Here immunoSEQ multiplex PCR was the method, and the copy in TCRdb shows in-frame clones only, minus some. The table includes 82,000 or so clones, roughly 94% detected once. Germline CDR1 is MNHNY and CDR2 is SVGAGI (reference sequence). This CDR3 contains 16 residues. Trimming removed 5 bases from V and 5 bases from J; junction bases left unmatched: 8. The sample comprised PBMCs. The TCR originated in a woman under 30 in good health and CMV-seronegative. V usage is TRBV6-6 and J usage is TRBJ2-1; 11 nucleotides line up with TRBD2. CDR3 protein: CASSKITSGGHNEQFF. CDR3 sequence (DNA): TGTGCCAGCAGTAAAATTACTAGCGGGGGACACAATGAGCAGTTCTTC.